Reported below is one T cell receptor (beta chain). Its antigen is currently unknown. This sample also contains other DNA sequences that code for the same CDR3. These data come from a study of cytomegalovirus exposure and HLA in healthy donors. Study-level points and caveats: In a later analysis, a missense DCLRE1C variant was linked to TCR beta V- and J-gene trimming.

Use of 60 Vbeta and 13 Jbeta primers characterized the PCR. Profiling relied on immunoSEQ multiplex PCR, and the TCRdb table lists in-frame clones only, not all of them. The sample consists of about 97,000 clones, 70% to 75% of them appearing once. The sample taken for sequencing was PBMCs. The TCR was taken from a man aged 40-55 years in good health and CMV-seronegative.

In DNA form, the CDR3 reads TGTGCCAGCAGCTTAGCGGGGACAGCCTACGAGCAGTACTTC. It codes for CASSLAGTAYEQYF. V is TRBV7-2 and J is TRBJ2-7; 7 bases are shared with TRBD1. V lost 0 bases, J lost 2 bases, and 1 base stayed unmatched. The germline V gene encodes CDR1 SGHTA and CDR2 FQGNSA. This CDR3 has 14 residues.